This T cell receptor (beta chain) comes out of a study of graft-versus-host responses after intestinal transplantation. Data came from immunoSEQ multiplex PCR; TCRdb stores just in-frame clones and leaves some out. In the table there are 13,000 or so clones, around 40% of which are singletons. The ends lost 0 bases at V and 1 base at J; junction bases unmatched: 6. Germline CDR1 reads SGHNT; CDR2 reads YYREEE (reference sequence). The CDR3 is 17 amino acids. This specimen consisted of alloreactive CD4+ T cells from a mixed lymphocyte reaction culture, obtained before intestinal transplant. The subset denotes: CFSE-low proliferating T cells sorted from approximately 6-day pre-transplant mixed lymphocyte reaction (GvH or HvG direction). V usage is TRBV5-4 and J usage is TRBJ2-7, with 11 bases that match TRBD2. The TCR sequence derives from a human patient who received an intestinal transplant. This CDR3 is CASSLALAGGLSYEQYF. CDR3 DNA sequence: TGTGCCAGCAGCTTGGCCTTAGCGGGGGGGCTTTCCTACGAGCAGTACTTC.